This T cell receptor beta chain appears in the sequencing data of a study of T cell clonality in common variable immunodeficiency. General study findings and limits: TCRbeta clonality was increased in CVID versus healthy controls. Patient heterogeneity in the CVID cohort limited correlations between repertoire features and clinical complications. Common variable immunodeficiency TCR beta sequences reportedly had fewer deletions and N-nucleotide insertions.

J was trimmed by 6 bases and V by 8 bases; bases with no gene match: 9. Germline V gene lookup returns CDR1 SEHNR and CDR2 FQNEAQ (reference sequence). The CDR3 loop spans 14 amino acids. CVID and control samples used equivalent genomic DNA input. Repertoires were generated with immunoSEQ multiplex PCR, while TCRdb's copy carries only in-frame clones and drops some. This sample has fewer than 4,500 clones, each found more than once. This clone was detected a few times. The antigen is unknown. The CDR3 is cut off 3 residues early in the read; its end comes from the germline J gene. Specimen: peripheral blood mononuclear cells. The rearrangement joins TRBV7-9 to TRBJ1-5, with TRBD1 matching 8 bases. The sequence was obtained from a human donor with common variable immunodeficiency. CDR3 region: CASGNQGALQPQHF. The sequenced part of the CDR3 DNA is TGTGCCAGCGGGAATCAGGGGGCCCTTCAGCCC.